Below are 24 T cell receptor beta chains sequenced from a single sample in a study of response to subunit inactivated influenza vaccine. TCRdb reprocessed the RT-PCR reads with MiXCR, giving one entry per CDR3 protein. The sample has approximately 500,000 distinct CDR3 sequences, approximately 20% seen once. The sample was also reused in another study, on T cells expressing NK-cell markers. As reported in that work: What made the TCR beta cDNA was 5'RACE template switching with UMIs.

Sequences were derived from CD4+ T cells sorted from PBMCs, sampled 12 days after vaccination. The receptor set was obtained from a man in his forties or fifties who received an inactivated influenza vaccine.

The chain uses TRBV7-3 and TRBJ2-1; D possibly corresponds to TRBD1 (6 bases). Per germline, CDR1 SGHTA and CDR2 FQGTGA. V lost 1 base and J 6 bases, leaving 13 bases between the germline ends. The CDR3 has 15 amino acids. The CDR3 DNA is TGTGCCAGCAGCTTAATTGGCCTGGGGGCCAATGAGCAGTTCTTC. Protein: CASSLIGLGANEQFF.

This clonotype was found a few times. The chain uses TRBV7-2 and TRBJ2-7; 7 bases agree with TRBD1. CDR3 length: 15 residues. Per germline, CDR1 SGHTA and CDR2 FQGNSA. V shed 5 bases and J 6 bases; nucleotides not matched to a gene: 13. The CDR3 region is CASSAYRGEASEQYF. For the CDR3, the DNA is TGTGCCAGCAGCGCCTACAGGGGTGAGGCATCCGAGCAGTACTTC.

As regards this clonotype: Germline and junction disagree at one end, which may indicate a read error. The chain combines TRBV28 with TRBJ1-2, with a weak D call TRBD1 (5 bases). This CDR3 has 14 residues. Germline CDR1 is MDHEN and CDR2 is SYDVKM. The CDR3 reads CASRLMNRDYDYTF. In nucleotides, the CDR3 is TGTGCCAGCAGGCTCATGAACCGGGACTATGACTACACCTTC.

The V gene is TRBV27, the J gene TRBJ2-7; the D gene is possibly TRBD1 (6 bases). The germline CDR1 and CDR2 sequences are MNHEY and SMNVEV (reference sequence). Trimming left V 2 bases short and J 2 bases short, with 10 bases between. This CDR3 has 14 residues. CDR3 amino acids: CASSLLGQTYEQYF. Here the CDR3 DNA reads TGTGCCAGCAGTTTACTCGGACAGACCTACGAGCAGTACTTC.

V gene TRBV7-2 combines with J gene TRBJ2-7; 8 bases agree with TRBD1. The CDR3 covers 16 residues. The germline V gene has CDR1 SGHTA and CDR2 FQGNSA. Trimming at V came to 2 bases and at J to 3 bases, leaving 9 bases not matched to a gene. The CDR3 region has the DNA TGTGCCAGCAGCTTAACCGGACAGGGTTCTATCTACGAGCAGTACTTC. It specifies CASSLTGQGSIYEQYF.

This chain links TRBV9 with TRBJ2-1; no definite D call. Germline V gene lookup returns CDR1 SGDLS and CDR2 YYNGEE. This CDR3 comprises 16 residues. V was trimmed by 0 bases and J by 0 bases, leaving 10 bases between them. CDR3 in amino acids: CASSVDGRSSYNEQFF. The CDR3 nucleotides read TGTGCCAGCAGCGTAGATGGCCGGAGCTCCTACAATGAGCAGTTCTTC.

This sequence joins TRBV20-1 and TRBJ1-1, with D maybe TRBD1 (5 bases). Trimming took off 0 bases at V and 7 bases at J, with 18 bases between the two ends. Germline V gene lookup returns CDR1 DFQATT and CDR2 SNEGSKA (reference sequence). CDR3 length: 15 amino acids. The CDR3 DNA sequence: TGCAGTGCTAGAGATGCGAAGGACCGGGGGGGTGAAGCTTTCTTT. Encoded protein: CSARDAKDRGGEAFF.

CDR3 sequence reads: CASRPMDRGITGELFF. CDR3 coding DNA: TGTGCCAGCAGACCTATGGACAGGGGGATCACCGGGGAGCTGTTTTTT. V usage is TRBV3-1 and J usage is TRBJ2-2; 10 bases are a match to TRBD1. The CDR3 is made up of 16 amino acids. Germline values: CDR1 LGHDT, CDR2 YNNKEL (reference sequence). J was trimmed by 4 bases and V by 6 bases; bases with no gene match: 8.

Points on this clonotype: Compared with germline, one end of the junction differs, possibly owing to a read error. The CDR3 region has the DNA TGTGCCAGCAGGGAAGGGCAGGATGAAAAACTGTTTTTT. Amino acid sequence: CASREGQDEKLFF. V usage is TRBV6-1 and J usage is TRBJ1-4, with no clear D. Germline CDR1 reads MNHNS; CDR2 reads SASEGT. This CDR3 has 13 amino acids.

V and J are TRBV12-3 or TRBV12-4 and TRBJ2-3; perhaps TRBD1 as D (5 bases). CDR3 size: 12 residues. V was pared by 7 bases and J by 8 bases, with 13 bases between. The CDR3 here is CASNTIGATQYF. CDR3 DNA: TGTGCCAGCAACACAATTGGGGCTACGCAGTATTTT.

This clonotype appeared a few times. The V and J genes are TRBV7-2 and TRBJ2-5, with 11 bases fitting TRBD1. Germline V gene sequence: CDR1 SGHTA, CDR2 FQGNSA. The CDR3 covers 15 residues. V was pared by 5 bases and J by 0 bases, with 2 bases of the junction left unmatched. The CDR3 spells CASSRDRGYQETQYF. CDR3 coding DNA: TGTGCCAGCAGCCGGGACAGGGGGTACCAAGAGACCCAGTACTTC.

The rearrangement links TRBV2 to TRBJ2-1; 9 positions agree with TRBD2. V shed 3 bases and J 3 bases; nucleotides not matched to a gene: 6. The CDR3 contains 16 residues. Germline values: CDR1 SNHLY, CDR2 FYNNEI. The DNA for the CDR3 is TGTGCCAGCAGTGAGGAAAGCGGGGGGCTCTACAATGAGCAGTTCTTC. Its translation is CASSEESGGLYNEQFF.

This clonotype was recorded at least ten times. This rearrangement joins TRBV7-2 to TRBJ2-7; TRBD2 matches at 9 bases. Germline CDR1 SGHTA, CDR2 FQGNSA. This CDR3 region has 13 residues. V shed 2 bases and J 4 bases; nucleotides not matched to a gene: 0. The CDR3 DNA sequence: TGTGCCAGCAGCTTAACTAGCGGGTACGAGCAGTACTTC. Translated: CASSLTSGYEQYF.

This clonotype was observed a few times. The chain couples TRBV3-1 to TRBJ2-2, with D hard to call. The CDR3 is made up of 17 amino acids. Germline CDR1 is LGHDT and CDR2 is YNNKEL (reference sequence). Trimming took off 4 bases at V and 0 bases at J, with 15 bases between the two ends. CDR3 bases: TGTGCCAGCAGCCGAAGAAGTGTGGCAGCGAACACCGGGGAGCTGTTTTTT. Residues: CASSRRSVAANTGELFF. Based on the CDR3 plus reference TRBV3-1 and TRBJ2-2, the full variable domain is DTAVSQTPKYLVTQMGNDKSIKCEQNLGHDTMYWYKQDSKKFLKIMFSYNNKELIINETVPNRFSPKSPDKAHLNLHINSLELGDSAVYFCASSRRSVAANTGELFFGEGSRLTVL.

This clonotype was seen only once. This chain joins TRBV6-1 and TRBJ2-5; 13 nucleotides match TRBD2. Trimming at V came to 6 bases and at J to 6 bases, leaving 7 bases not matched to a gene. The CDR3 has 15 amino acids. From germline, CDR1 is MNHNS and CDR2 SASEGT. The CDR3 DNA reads TGTGCCAGCAGACAACTAGCGGGAGGGCTGAAGACCCAGTACTTC. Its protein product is CASRQLAGGLKTQYF.

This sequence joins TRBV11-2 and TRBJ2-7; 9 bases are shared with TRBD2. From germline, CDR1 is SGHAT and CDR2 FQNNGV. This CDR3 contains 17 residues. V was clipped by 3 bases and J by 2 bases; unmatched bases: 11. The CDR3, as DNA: TGTGCCAGCAGCTTTGGGTTAGCGGGGGCCGACACCTACGAGCAGTACTTC. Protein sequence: CASSFGLAGADTYEQYF.

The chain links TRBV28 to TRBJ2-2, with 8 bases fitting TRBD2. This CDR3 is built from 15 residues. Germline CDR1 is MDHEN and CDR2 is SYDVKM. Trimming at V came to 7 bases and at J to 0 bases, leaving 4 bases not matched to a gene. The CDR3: CASTPGRANTGELFF. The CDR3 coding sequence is TGTGCCAGCACTCCCGGGAGGGCGAACACCGGGGAGCTGTTTTTT.

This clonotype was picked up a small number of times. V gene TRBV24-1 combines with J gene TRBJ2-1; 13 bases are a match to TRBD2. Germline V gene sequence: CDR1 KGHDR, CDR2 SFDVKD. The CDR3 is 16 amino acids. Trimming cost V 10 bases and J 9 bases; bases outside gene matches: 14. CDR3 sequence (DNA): TGTGCCACTGGGAGAACCGGGACTAGCGGGACTACTGAGCAGTTCTTC. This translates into CATGRTGTSGTTEQFF.

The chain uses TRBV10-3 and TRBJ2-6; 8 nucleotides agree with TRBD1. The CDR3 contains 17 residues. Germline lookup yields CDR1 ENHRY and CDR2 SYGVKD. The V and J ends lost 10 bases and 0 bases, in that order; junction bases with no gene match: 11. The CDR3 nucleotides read TGTGCCACCCGAGGACAGGGTAACATCTCTGGGGCCAACGTCCTGACTTTC. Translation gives CATRGQGNISGANVLTF.

The CDR3 DNA reads TGTGCCAGCCTTCAAGCGGGACAGGGCGTTGGGCAGTACTTC. It codes for CASLQAGQGVGQYF. The rearrangement joins TRBV28 to TRBJ2-7; 9 bases are a match to TRBD1. The CDR3 extends over 14 amino acids. Germline V lookup: CDR1 MDHEN, CDR2 SYDVKM. The ends lost 8 bases at V and 9 bases at J; junction bases unmatched: 14.

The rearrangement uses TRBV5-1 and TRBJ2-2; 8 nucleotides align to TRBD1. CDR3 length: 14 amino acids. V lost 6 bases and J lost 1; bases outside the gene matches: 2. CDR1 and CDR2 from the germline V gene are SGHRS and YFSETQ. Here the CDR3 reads CASKTGENTGELFF. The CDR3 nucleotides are TGCGCCAGCAAGACAGGGGAGAACACCGGGGAGCTGTTTTTT.

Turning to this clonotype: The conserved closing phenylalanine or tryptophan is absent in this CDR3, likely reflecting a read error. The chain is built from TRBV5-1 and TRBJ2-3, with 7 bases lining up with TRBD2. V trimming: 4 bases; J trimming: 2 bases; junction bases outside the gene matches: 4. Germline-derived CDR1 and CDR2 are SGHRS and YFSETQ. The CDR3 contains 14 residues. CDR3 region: CASSPSGFTDTQYS. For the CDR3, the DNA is TGCGCCAGCAGCCCTAGCGGATTCACAGATACGCAGTATTCT.

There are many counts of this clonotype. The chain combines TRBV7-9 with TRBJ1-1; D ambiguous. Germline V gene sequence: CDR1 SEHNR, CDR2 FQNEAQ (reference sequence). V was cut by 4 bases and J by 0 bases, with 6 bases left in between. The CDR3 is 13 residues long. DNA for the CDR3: TGTGCCAGCAGCTCTACCATGAACACTGAAGCTTTCTTT. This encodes CASSSTMNTEAFF. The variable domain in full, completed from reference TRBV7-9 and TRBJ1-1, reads DTGVSQNPRHKITKRGQNVTFRCDPISEHNRLYWYRQTLGQGPEFLTYFQNEAQLEKSRLLSDRFSAERPKGSFSTLEIQRTEQGDSAMYLCASSSTMNTEAFFGQGTRLTVV.

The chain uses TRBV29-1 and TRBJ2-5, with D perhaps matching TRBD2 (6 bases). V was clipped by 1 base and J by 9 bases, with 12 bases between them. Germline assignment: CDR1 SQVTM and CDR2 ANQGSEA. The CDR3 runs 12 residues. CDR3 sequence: CSVEAPPGAQYF. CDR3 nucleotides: TGCAGCGTTGAAGCTCCACCGGGGGCCCAGTACTTC. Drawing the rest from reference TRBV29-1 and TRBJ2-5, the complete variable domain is SAVISQKPSRDICQRGTSLTIQCQVDSQVTMMFWYRQQPGQSLTLIATANQGSEATYESGFVIDKFPISRPNLTFSTLTVSNMSPEDSSIYLCSVEAPPGAQYFGPGTRLLVL.